Listed here are 8 T cell receptor beta chains from one sample, sequenced in a study of shared clonotypes between healthy human individuals. Libraries were prepared by immunoSEQ multiplex PCR; TCRdb keeps only in-frame clonotypes and omits some of them. The sample yields hundreds of thousands of clones, about two thirds seen once. Sequencing input: memory CD4+ T cells sorted from blood. Subset of the sample: CD45RA-negative fraction. The receptors stem from a woman aged 25 to 39 in good health.

The genes are TRBV5-1 and TRBJ1-1; a possible D gene is TRBD1 (5 bases). V was cut by 3 bases and J by 0 bases, with 15 bases left in between. The CDR3 runs to 16 residues. From germline, CDR1 is SGHRS and CDR2 YFSETQ. In nucleotides, the CDR3 is TGCGCCAGCAGCTCCGCCCTACGGGGACTGAACACTGAAGCTTTCTTT. It yields the protein CASSSALRGLNTEAFF. Full variable domain (rest looked up from reference TRBV5-1 and TRBJ1-1): KAGVTQTPRYLIKTRGQQVTLSCSPISGHRSVSWYQQTPGQGLQFLFEYFSETQRNKGNFPGRFSGRQFSNSRSEMNVSTLELGDSALYLCASSSALRGLNTEAFFGQGTRLTVV.

This clone was recorded only once. CDR3 residues: CASSLVALAGGEQYF. In DNA, the CDR3 is TGTGCCAGCAGCTTAGTTGCACTAGCGGGGGGAGAGCAGTACTTC. The chain employs TRBV7-6 and TRBJ2-7; TRBD2 agrees at 12 bases. CDR1 is SGHVS, CDR2 FNYEAQ, per germline. This CDR3 is built from 15 residues. The V and J ends lost 1 base and 7 bases, in that order; junction bases with no gene match: 5.

On this clone: This specimen includes other DNA sequences encoding the same CDR3. The chain recombines TRBV5-1 with TRBJ1-3; D is ambiguous. The V and J ends lost 0 bases and 1 base respectively, with 5 bases between them. CDR1 SGHRS and CDR2 YFSETQ come from the germline V gene. The CDR3 consists of 14 residues. This chain's CDR3 is CASSLATSGNTIYF. CDR3 bases: TGCGCCAGCAGCTTGGCCACGTCTGGAAACACCATATATTTT.

The chain couples TRBV5-1 to TRBJ2-1; 10 positions match TRBD2. CDR1 SGHRS and CDR2 YFSETQ come from the germline V gene. Trimming removed 5 bases from V and 6 bases from J; junction bases left unmatched: 8. The length of the CDR3 is 15 residues. The CDR3 protein is CASRKREGLSNEQFF. The CDR3 DNA reads TGCGCCAGCAGGAAGCGGGAGGGCCTATCCAATGAGCAGTTCTTC.

The chain has TRBV29-1 and TRBJ1-2, with TRBD1 matching 10 bases. Germline CDR1 reads SQVTM; CDR2 reads ANQGSEA. Losses at the gene ends were 4 bases for V and 7 bases for J; bases not matched to a gene: 3. The CDR3 length is 12 residues. CDR3 in amino acids: CSVAWDRGGYTF. CDR3 DNA sequence: TGCAGCGTTGCCTGGGACAGGGGTGGCTACACCTTC.

The genes are TRBV5-1 and TRBJ2-1, with D perhaps matching TRBD2 (6 bases). Germline assignment: CDR1 SGHRS and CDR2 YFSETQ. This CDR3 has 16 residues. V lost 1 base, J lost 7 bases, and 18 bases lay in between. The CDR3, as DNA: TGCGCCAGCAGCTTGAGGGTTAGCGGAGGCGGGAATGAGCAGTTCTTC. Translated, it gives CASSLRVSGGGNEQFF. The variable domain in full, completed from reference TRBV5-1 and TRBJ2-1, reads KAGVTQTPRYLIKTRGQQVTLSCSPISGHRSVSWYQQTPGQGLQFLFEYFSETQRNKGNFPGRFSGRQFSNSRSEMNVSTLELGDSALYLCASSLRVSGGGNEQFFGPGTRLTVL.

The rearrangement links TRBV18 to TRBJ2-7; 8 nucleotides match TRBD1. With 3 bases clipped from V and 3 bases from J, the junction kept 7 bases outside the gene matches. Germline CDR1 and CDR2: KGHSH and LQKENI. There are 15 residues in the CDR3. CDR3 nucleotide sequence: TGTGCCAGCTCACCTTCCTTACAGGGGGACTACGAGCAGTACTTC. Translation: CASSPSLQGDYEQYF.

The J gene is TRBJ2-1, the V gene TRBV7-2; TRBD2 matches at 12 bases. This CDR3 comprises 16 residues. Germline V gives CDR1 SGHTA, CDR2 FQGNSA. The V gene end was trimmed by 4 bases and the J gene end by 9 bases; junction bases not matched to a gene: 10. This CDR3 reads CASSWTSGDLGGEQFF. Here the CDR3 DNA reads TGTGCCAGCAGCTGGACTAGCGGGGACTTAGGTGGTGAGCAGTTCTTC.